Included here is one TCR beta chain sequence, with context. This clonotype was seen ten or more times. No cognate antigen has been identified for it. No quality values exist for individual bases; no much larger clone is one base distant. This record belongs to a study of regulatory T cells in long-lasting Graves disease (dated by TCRdb to about 2021). Some background on the complete study: Persistent Graves' disease was defined as persistently positive TSH receptor autoantibodies together with antithyroid drug treatment for over 5 years. Patients with persistent Graves' disease were compared with patients with newly diagnosed Graves' disease using TCR sequencing and RNA sequencing of peripheral blood. The study took place in China and was registered as a clinical trial. A total of 33 samples underwent TCR sequencing, from some 13 patients with persistent Graves' disease and 20 or so patients with newly diagnosed Graves' disease. In the clinical cohort, patients with persistent Graves' disease had used antithyroid drugs for an average of around ten years.

To prepare the library, multiplex PCR was applied. The sequencer was an Illumina HiSeq 4000. CDR3 regions were amplified by Arm-PCR with iRepertoire HTBI primers to construct TCR beta libraries. Before sequencing, the PCR products went through gel purification. Regarding the original processing steps: Gene usage analysis of CDR3 amino acid clonotypes used the roughly 62 TRBV and 11 to 15 TRBJ segments found across samples. Filtered high-quality paired reads were merged into contigs using COPE and FqMerger. BLAST was used to align contigs to IMGT TRBV, TRBD and TRBJ reference genes, and CDR3 was defined according to IMGT. Highly expanded clones were defined as clonotypes with a frequency above 0.1%. Shannon entropy was used to measure repertoire diversity, and the Gini coefficient was used to measure V-J evenness. Public clonotypes were defined as clonotypes shared by more than one individual. Starting from the raw public reads, TCRdb applied fastp trimming at Q25, assembled clones with MiXCR and retained in-frame beta chains. Every distinct CDR3 protein forms one entry, paired with its most common genes and DNA. The V and J calls reflect TCRdb's pipeline rather than the authors' work. This sample gives hundreds of thousands of distinct CDR3 sequences in total; less than 25% of them show up just once. The top ten hold roughly 13% of the sample.

Reading the label with the study, this specimen's time point is: persistent/refractory GD, antithyroid drugs over 5 years with positive TRAb. For both TCR sequencing and RNA sequencing, RNA was extracted from PBMCs using TRIzol. The diagnosis of Graves' disease was made according to American Thyroid Association guidelines. Patients for the study were recruited at an endocrinology department in Xi'an, China. From each patient, approximately 10 milliliters of peripheral blood was collected into an EDTA anticoagulant tube. Ficoll Paque Plus density gradient separation was used to isolate PBMCs, and no further T cell sorting was done. RNA quality was checked with an Agilent 2100 Bioanalyzer and agarose gel, and concentration with a NanoDrop 2000. V and J lose 3 bases and 7 bases, and a span of 3 bases separates them. The germline V gene (reference sequence) gives CDR1 as DFQATT and CDR2 as SNEGSKA. The CDR3 has 9 amino acids, counting the end cysteine and phenylalanine. Here the CDR3 DNA is all that survives: 27 bases in frame from base 1.

Broad study findings and their caveats: Lower TCR Shannon entropy and fewer highly expanded clones were observed in persistent Graves' disease patients than in newly diagnosed patients, which suggested clonal expansion. Sequencing and analysis were restricted to the TCR beta chain. The authors noted that the small sample size was a limitation that may lower accuracy. More public clonotypes were shared among persistent patients (under 3,000) than among newly diagnosed patients (approximately 930). Peripheral blood alone was examined, since thyroid tissue, which constituted the primary lesion, could not be accessed. Preferential use of TRBV28, TRBJ1-2 and TRBJ2-5 was observed in persistent disease, whereas TRBV20-1 and TRBJ2-1 were favored in newly diagnosed disease.

The receptor chain draws on TRBV20-1 and TRBJ1-1; no D gene is confidently identified. This clonotype originated in a female donor with Graves disease. The specimen comprised peripheral blood mononuclear cells (PBMCs), sampled when the disease was refractory, from a patient treated with antithyroid drugs. The CDR3 protein sequence reads: CSARLEAFF. The DNA sequence is given as TGCAGTGCTAGGCTTGAAGCTTTCTTT.